Listed below are T cell receptor beta chains from one sample, sequenced in a study of early T cells in non-severe SARS-CoV-2 infection. TCRdb itself ran the 5' RACE reads through MiXCR, one entry per CDR3 protein. The sample consists of roughly 80,000 distinct CDR3 sequences, 11% to 15% of them appearing once. Sequencing used whole blood. Source of these receptors: an adult who was a healthcare worker with PCR-confirmed SARS-CoV-2 infection or an uninfected control (not recorded which). CDR3s include the opening cysteine and the closing phenylalanine or tryptophan.

>TRBV19|TRBJ1-2
CASTTAPPGYTF
>TRBV7-2|TRBJ2-3
CASSRTGPWTDTQYF
>TRBV28|TRBJ2-2
CASRGVNTGELFF
>TRBV7-9|TRBJ1-6
CASSLQGGNNSPLHF
>TRBV20-1|TRBJ2-1
CSARDPLAVDNEQFF
>TRBV29-1|TRBJ2-2
CSVLAETGELFF
>TRBV18|TRBJ2-7
CASSPSNEQYF
>TRBV27|TRBJ1-2
CASSSNWEQINYGYTF
>TRBV10-3|TRBJ1-1
CAIGTGDTEAFF
>TRBV30|TRBJ2-1
CAWSPSVGEQFF
>TRBV10-3|TRBJ2-7
CAISGGPSYEQYF
>TRBV7-3|TRBJ2-3
CASSSSGGSTDTQYF
>TRBV20-1|TRBJ1-6
CSARHKSSYNSPLHF
>TRBV6-6|TRBJ1-1
CASSYGDTTEAFF
>TRBV2|TRBJ1-1
CASSEYQGVTEAFF
>TRBV20-1|TRBJ1-3
CSARATASSGNTIYF
>TRBV7-9|TRBJ2-7
CASSPPAGYEQYF
>TRBV6-5|TRBJ1-6
CASSYGAANSPLHF
>TRBV7-9|TRBJ2-1
CASSLGLSGGHEQFF
>TRBV10-2|TRBJ2-7
CASSGLAGDPYEQYF
>TRBV12-3/TRBV12-4|TRBJ2-1
CASSFTRKNEQFF
>TRBV9|TRBJ1-2
CASSARQGIINYGYTF
>TRBV11-2|TRBJ2-1
CASSLRVVNEQFF
>TRBV6-1|TRBJ1-5
CASSGQGAPNQPQHF
>TRBV7-9|TRBJ2-2
CASSLLSWQTNTGELFF
>TRBV6-1|TRBJ1-5
CASRGPGGGNQPQHF
>TRBV5-1|TRBJ2-1
CASSLTPDSNEQFF
>TRBV11-3|TRBJ2-1
CASSFPHRNNEQFF
>TRBV19|TRBJ2-1
CASGYNEQFF
>TRBV7-2|TRBJ2-3
CASSLAGGLTSTDTQYF
>TRBV3-1|TRBJ2-7
CASSQTQGLSYEQYF
>TRBV20-1|TRBJ1-3
CSAHTGVLSGNTIYF
>TRBV11-2|TRBJ2-5
CASSLGFYMRGPETQYF
>TRBV28|TRBJ2-2
CASSLGGIGELFF
>TRBV3-1|TRBJ2-7
CASSQGSEQYF
>TRBV18|TRBJ1-2
CASSPPGGISYGYTF
>TRBV10-1|TRBJ1-1
CASSDGGNTEAFF
>TRBV18|TRBJ2-1
CASSPGRLAGAVEQFF
>TRBV6-6|TRBJ2-3
CASRNRASSTDTQYF
>TRBV11-2|TRBJ2-5
CASSQEAQETQYF